Following are 14 T cell receptor beta chains from one sample sequenced in a study of beta chain features in type 1 diabetes. The study reverse transcribed the entire isolated RNA, so it sequenced expressed TCRB transcripts. Repertoires were generated with immunoSEQ multiplex PCR, while TCRdb's copy carries only in-frame clones and drops some. The data show over 600,000 clones, with 9.5% to 15% seen just once and roughly 0.12% held by the top ten. For these TCRs, the target antigens are not known. The study, taken as a whole, reports: Moderately but significantly shorter TCRB CDR3s were found in Type 1 diabetes patients in all four CD4+ subsets.

Sequences were obtained from naive CD4+ T cells from blood. The receptors here all came from a man between 25 and 39 years old with type 1 diabetes.

The chain employs TRBV9 and TRBJ2-7; D is perhaps TRBD1 or TRBD2 (6 bases each). Germline CDR1 is SGDLS and CDR2 is YYNGEE. This CDR3 region has 15 residues. V was trimmed by 0 bases and J by 5 bases, leaving 15 bases between them. The CDR3 bases are TGTGCCAGCAGCGTAGCCGGGGGCGGGGTGGACGAGCAGTACTTC. This encodes CASSVAGGGVDEQYF.

This clone turned up a few times. V usage is TRBV30 and J usage is TRBJ1-5; no clear D gene. The germline V gene encodes CDR1 GTSNPN and CDR2 SVGIG (reference sequence). This CDR3 has 13 amino acids. The V and J ends lost 0 bases and 7 bases respectively, with 10 bases between them. Written as DNA, the CDR3 is TGTGCCTGGAGTGTTAGGGATCTACAGCCCCAGCATTTT. It yields the protein CAWSVRDLQPQHF.

This clone was seen only a few times. The chain couples TRBV4-3 to TRBJ2-6; 7 bases are shared with TRBD1. This CDR3 spans 17 amino acids. After removal of 0 bases from V and 0 bases from J, the junction contained 2 bases not matched to a gene. In germline, CDR1 is LGHNA, CDR2 YSLEER. CDR3 sequence: CASSQDGTVSGANVLTF. The CDR3 DNA reads TGCGCCAGCAGCCAAGATGGGACAGTCTCTGGGGCCAACGTCCTGACTTTC.

This clone was seen a few times. The sample holds other DNA sequences that translate to the same CDR3. The genes are TRBV7-2 and TRBJ2-3; possibly TRBD1 for D (5 bases). This CDR3 contains 15 residues. From germline, CDR1 is SGHTA and CDR2 FQGNSA. Between the trimmed V and J ends, which lost 2 bases and 3 bases, there was a span of 12 bases. The DNA for the CDR3 is TGTGCCAGCAGCTTATCAGGGCAGGGTACAGATACGCAGTATTTT. This codes for CASSLSGQGTDTQYF.

The chain employs TRBV28 and TRBJ2-2; a weak D match, TRBD2 (6 bases). V lost 7 bases and J lost 4, with 13 bases in between. CDR3 size: 14 residues. Germline V lookup: CDR1 MDHEN, CDR2 SYDVKM. The DNA for the CDR3 is TGTGCCAGCACCCCGGGAGTCGGCACCGGGGAGCTGTTTTTT. It codes for CASTPGVGTGELFF.

A few counts support this clone. The chain carries TRBV7-9 and TRBJ1-2; 7 positions agree with TRBD1. This CDR3 is built from 16 residues. Germline V lookup: CDR1 SEHNR, CDR2 FQNEAQ (reference sequence). V lost 6 bases and J lost 7; bases outside the gene matches: 17. Here the CDR3 reads CASSLLRQGVKGGYTF. The CDR3 nucleotides read TGTGCCAGCAGTTTACTGAGACAGGGCGTTAAAGGTGGCTACACCTTC.

The chain employs TRBV6-1 and TRBJ2-3; TRBD2 agrees at 7 bases. Germline CDR1 MNHNS, CDR2 SASEGT. J lost 3 bases, V lost 2 bases, and 2 bases had no gene match. The CDR3 runs 14 residues. The CDR3 sequence: CASSERLATDTQYF. CDR3 DNA sequence: TGTGCCAGCAGTGAACGACTAGCTACAGATACGCAGTATTTT.

About this clone itself: This CDR3 is also generated by other DNA sequences in the sample. V gene TRBV11-2 combines with J gene TRBJ1-5; 9 bases line up with TRBD1. Trimming cost V 6 bases and J 4 bases; bases outside gene matches: 7. The CDR3 loop spans 15 amino acids. From germline, CDR1 is SGHAT and CDR2 FQNNGV. Here the CDR3 DNA reads TGTGCCAGCAGTTTGGAGACAGGGGGGAATCAGCCCCAGCATTTT. Amino acids: CASSLETGGNQPQHF.

The rearrangement joins TRBV15 to TRBJ2-2; TRBD1 matches 7 bases. The CDR3 extends over 15 amino acids. The germline V gene encodes CDR1 LNHNV and CDR2 YYDKDF (reference sequence). The V gene end was trimmed by 0 bases and the J gene end by 3 bases; junction bases not matched to a gene: 1. The CDR3 reads CATSREDRDTGELFF. CDR3 sequence (DNA): TGTGCCACCAGCAGAGAAGACAGGGACACCGGGGAGCTGTTTTTT.

The rearrangement joins TRBV10-2 to TRBJ1-2; D ambiguous. From germline, CDR1 is WSHSY and CDR2 SAAADI. Trimming left V 4 bases short and J 2 bases short, with 20 bases between. The CDR3 is 17 amino acids. In DNA, the CDR3 is TGCGCCAGCAGTGGATCGATGACCCCATGGGCAAACTATGGCTACACCTTC. Translating it yields CASSGSMTPWANYGYTF.

This chain uses TRBV6-5 with TRBJ2-3; D uncertain. The CDR3 is 14 amino acids. Germline loops: CDR1 MNHEY, CDR2 SVGAGI. Trimming left V 2 bases short and J 0 bases short, with 6 bases between. CDR3 amino acids: CASSYIDSTDTQYF. CDR3 sequence (DNA): TGTGCCAGCAGTTACATCGACAGCACAGATACGCAGTATTTT.

Only a few counts were recorded for this clone. This chain links TRBV19 with TRBJ1-4; D gene unclear. The CDR3 is made up of 14 amino acids. V lost 5 bases to trimming and J lost 8 bases, with 15 bases between them. Germline V gene data show CDR1 as LNHDA and CDR2 as SQIVND (reference sequence). For the CDR3, the DNA is TGTGCCAGTAGTTGGCAGGTTTCGGTGGAAAAACTGTTTTTT. This gives the protein CASSWQVSVEKLFF.

CDR3 bases: TGCGCCAGCAGCTTCCGGGACAGGGGACGGGGCAATGAGCAGTTCTTC. Amino acid sequence: CASSFRDRGRGNEQFF. The V call is TRBV5-1, the J call TRBJ2-1; 10 bases line up with TRBD1. Germline lookup yields CDR1 SGHRS and CDR2 YFSETQ. The J segment lost 6 bases and the V segment lost 2 bases, leaving 8 bases of the junction unmatched. The CDR3 runs 16 residues.

This clone was observed a few times. Other DNA sequences in this sample translate to the same CDR3. This chain joins TRBV13 and TRBJ2-7; D is ambiguous. The V and J ends lost 0 bases and 2 bases respectively, with 5 bases between them. Germline CDR1 is PRHDT and CDR2 is FYEKMQ (reference sequence). The CDR3 covers 13 residues. CDR3 residues: CASSLGGTYEQYF. In DNA, the CDR3 is TGTGCCAGCAGCTTAGGGGGCACCTACGAGCAGTACTTC. Combining the CDR3 with reference TRBV13 and TRBJ2-7 gives the whole variable domain AAGVIQSPRHLIKEKRETATLKCYPIPRHDTVYWYQQGPGQDPQFLISFYEKMQSDKGSIPDRFSAQQFSDYHSELNMSSLELGDSALYFCASSLGGTYEQYFGPGTRLTVT.